The 18 T cell receptor beta chains below were found in one sample sequenced in a study of early T cells in non-severe SARS-CoV-2 infection. TCRdb independently ran MiXCR on the 5' RACE reads; one entry per CDR3 protein. The sample includes 76,000 or so distinct CDR3 sequences, 10% to 12% of them seen just once. The sequencing sample was made of whole blood. Receptor source: an adult who was a healthcare worker with PCR-confirmed SARS-CoV-2 infection or an uninfected control (not recorded which).

This clonotype came up a few times. The chain's CDR3 is CASSLALGDGNQPQHF. CDR3 in DNA: TGTGCCAGCAGCTTGGCCTTGGGCGACGGCAATCAGCCCCAGCATTTT. The chain employs TRBV5-6 and TRBJ1-5; D not resolved. V was clipped by 0 bases and J by 2 bases, with 12 bases between them. Germline-derived CDR1 and CDR2 are SGHDT and YYEEEE. The length of the CDR3 is 16 residues.

The rearrangement uses TRBV9 and TRBJ2-3, with 8 nucleotides matching TRBD2. This CDR3 is built from 15 residues. CDR1 is SGDLS, CDR2 YYNGEE, per germline. V was clipped by 2 bases and J by 4 bases; unmatched bases: 6. DNA for the CDR3: TGTGCCAGCAGCGTTTCCGGGGGGGCGCCAGATACGCAGTATTTT. Encoded protein: CASSVSGGAPDTQYF.

In this sample, this clonotype turned up many times. The rearrangement joins TRBV29-1 to TRBJ2-7; D gene ambiguous. The CDR3 runs to 13 residues. V was pared by 7 bases and J by 6 bases, with 19 bases between. Germline V CDR1 and CDR2: SQVTM, ANQGSEA. CDR3 bases: TGCAGCGCCGCAGGCCCTTTTTGGCGCGAGCAGTACTTC. Amino acids: CSAAGPFWREQYF.

This clonotype was picked up a small number of times. The chain combines TRBV7-2 with TRBJ1-1; possible D gene TRBD1, 6 bases. The CDR3 contains 17 residues. V dropped 4 bases and J dropped 0 bases, with 18 bases sitting between them. Germline V gene data show CDR1 as SGHTA and CDR2 as FQGNSA. CDR3 nucleotides: TGTGCCAGCAGCTCCCGGGGGGGCCCTAACGTGAACACTGAAGCTTTCTTT. It translates to CASSSRGGPNVNTEAFF.

This clonotype was counted a few times. The chain employs TRBV7-2 and TRBJ2-7; D assignment may be TRBD1 or TRBD2 (5 bases each). The CDR3 runs 14 residues. Germline V gene lookup returns CDR1 SGHTA and CDR2 FQGNSA. The ends were cut back, 1 base at V and 11 bases at J, with 18 bases in the middle. As DNA, the CDR3 is TGTGCCAGCAGCTTAGGAGGGGATGCTACTTTCGAGTACTTC. This sequence encodes CASSLGGDATFEYF.

This clonotype was seen a handful of times. This chain connects TRBV29-1 to TRBJ2-3; 9 bases agree with TRBD2. CDR1 and CDR2 (germline): SQVTM, ANQGSEA. The V and J ends lost 1 base and 2 bases, in that order; junction bases with no gene match: 7. This CDR3 has 16 residues. The CDR3 protein is CSVEGVAGVITDTQYF. The CDR3 nucleotides read TGCAGCGTTGAAGGGGTAGCGGGGGTTATCACAGATACGCAGTATTTT.

This clonotype was detected only a few times. The rearrangement joins TRBV20-1 to TRBJ2-5; 15 positions match TRBD2. CDR3 length: 14 residues. V lost 5 bases to trimming and J lost 5 bases; unmatched junction nucleotides: 3. Germline V gives CDR1 DFQATT, CDR2 SNEGSKA (reference sequence). CDR3 sequence: CSAGLAGGLETQYF. The CDR3 DNA follows: TGCAGTGCTGGACTAGCGGGGGGGCTTGAGACCCAGTACTTC.

There are many counts of this clonotype. The CDR3 here is CASSFISDRGLMTYNSPLHF. The CDR3 DNA follows: TGTGCCAGCAGTTTTATCTCTGACAGGGGACTTATGACTTATAATTCACCCCTCCACTTT. The rearrangement uses TRBV27 and TRBJ1-6; TRBD1 matches 8 bases. Germline loops: CDR1 MNHEY, CDR2 SMNVEV (reference sequence). The CDR3 contains 20 residues. The V gene end was trimmed by 3 bases and the J gene end by 4 bases; junction bases not matched to a gene: 17.

This clonotype was observed a few times. The CDR3 region has the DNA TGTGCCAGCAGCCCGCACGGGGGGCTTAGCACAGATACGCAGTATTTT. Its translation: CASSPHGGLSTDTQYF. The genes are TRBV7-9 and TRBJ2-3, with D perhaps matching TRBD2 (7 bases). Germline V gene sequence: CDR1 SEHNR, CDR2 FQNEAQ (reference sequence). The CDR3 is made up of 16 amino acids. The ends were cut back, 5 bases at V and 0 bases at J, with 15 bases in the middle. Based on the CDR3 plus reference TRBV7-9 and TRBJ2-3, the full variable domain is DTGVSQNPRHKITKRGQNVTFRCDPISEHNRLYWYRQTLGQGPEFLTYFQNEAQLEKSRLLSDRFSAERPKGSFSTLEIQRTEQGDSAMYLCASSPHGGLSTDTQYFGPGTRLTVL.

In its sample, this clonotype was seen many times. CDR3 region: CASSLWASGGQATQYF. The CDR3 coding sequence is TGTGCCAGCAGCTTATGGGCTAGCGGGGGGCAGGCGACGCAGTATTTT. The genes are TRBV11-2 and TRBJ2-3; 11 positions match TRBD2. Germline loops: CDR1 SGHAT, CDR2 FQNNGV. V trimming: 2 bases; J trimming: 9 bases; junction bases outside the gene matches: 10. This CDR3 spans 16 amino acids.

Many counts were recorded for this clonotype. The chain is built from TRBV10-3 and TRBJ2-1, with 11 bases aligning to TRBD2. There are 14 residues in the CDR3. Germline V gene lookup returns CDR1 ENHRY and CDR2 SYGVKD. The trim removed 7 bases at V and 7 bases at J, leaving 6 bases unmatched. This chain's CDR3 is CAITTSGGPNEQFF. Here the CDR3 DNA reads TGTGCCATCACCACTAGCGGGGGACCAAATGAGCAGTTCTTC.

In regard to this clonotype: With a much larger clone just one base away, this may be a read error. This chain joins TRBV12-3 or TRBV12-4 and TRBJ1-2, with D tentatively TRBD1 (6 bases). V was clipped by 8 bases and J by 3 bases, with 16 bases between them. There are 14 residues in the CDR3. The CDR3 region is CASGQGPGHYGYTF. CDR3 DNA sequence: TGTGCCAGCGGTCAGGGGCCGGGTCACTATGGCTACACCTTC.

This clonotype was seen more than once but under ten times. The rearrangement uses TRBV19 and TRBJ1-2; D not certain. Germline CDR1 and CDR2: LNHDA and SQIVND (reference sequence). This CDR3 spans 16 amino acids. Trimming pared 5 bases from V and 5 bases from J, leaving 21 bases between. CDR3 residues: CASSRNLRGDLYGYTF. Written as DNA, the CDR3 is TGTGCCAGTAGTCGCAATCTCCGAGGAGACCTATATGGCTACACCTTC.

This clonotype was counted at least ten times. The CDR3: CASSFPSRIYNSPLHF. CDR3 DNA sequence: TGTGCCAGCAGCTTTCCCTCTCGGATCTATAATTCACCCCTCCACTTT. The chain has TRBV7-2 and TRBJ1-6; D is uncertain. Trimming shortened V by 3 bases and J by 3 bases, and 12 bases separated the two germline ends. Germline CDR1 SGHTA, CDR2 FQGNSA. The CDR3 is 16 amino acids. Combining the CDR3 with reference TRBV7-2 and TRBJ1-6 gives the whole variable domain GAGVSQSPSNKVTEKGKDVELRCDPISGHTALYWYRQSLGQGLEFLIYFQGNSAPDKSGLPSDRFSAERTGGSVSTLTIQRTQQEDSAVYLCASSFPSRIYNSPLHFGNGTRLTVT.

This chain uses TRBV10-2 with TRBJ2-5; D unresolved. CDR1 and CDR2 from the germline V gene are WSHSY and SAAADI. The CDR3 consists of 10 residues. V dropped 7 bases and J dropped 5 bases, with 5 bases sitting between them. The CDR3 DNA follows: TGCGCCAGCAAGGACGAGACCCAGTACTTC. The encoded protein is CASKDETQYF.

The V call is TRBV5-1, the J call TRBJ1-1, with 9 positions matching TRBD1. The length of the CDR3 is 14 residues. The trim removed 3 bases at V and 4 bases at J, leaving 4 bases unmatched. CDR1 is SGHRS, CDR2 YFSETQ, per germline. The CDR3 spells CASSSQGAPTEAFF. CDR3 DNA: TGCGCCAGCAGCTCACAGGGGGCGCCCACTGAAGCTTTCTTT.

In its sample, this clonotype ranks as medium-sized. The V call is TRBV9, the J call TRBJ2-7; weak D call: TRBD2 (6 bases). With 0 bases removed from V and 4 bases from J, the gap between germline ends came to 17 bases. The CDR3 is 16 residues long. Germline values: CDR1 SGDLS, CDR2 YYNGEE. CDR3 DNA sequence: TGTGCCAGCAGCGTAGCGGGGGACCCTAAAGTTTACGAGCAGTACTTC. It yields the protein CASSVAGDPKVYEQYF.

This clonotype has only a few counts. V gene TRBV5-4 combines with J gene TRBJ2-2, with D perhaps matching TRBD2 (6 bases). Germline values: CDR1 SGHNT, CDR2 YYREEE (reference sequence). The CDR3 totals 14 residues. V lost 4 bases to trimming and J lost 1 base, with 8 bases between them. The CDR3 DNA reads as TGTGCCAGCAGCACGCGGGGGAACACCGGGGAGCTGTTTTTT. This translates into CASSTRGNTGELFF.